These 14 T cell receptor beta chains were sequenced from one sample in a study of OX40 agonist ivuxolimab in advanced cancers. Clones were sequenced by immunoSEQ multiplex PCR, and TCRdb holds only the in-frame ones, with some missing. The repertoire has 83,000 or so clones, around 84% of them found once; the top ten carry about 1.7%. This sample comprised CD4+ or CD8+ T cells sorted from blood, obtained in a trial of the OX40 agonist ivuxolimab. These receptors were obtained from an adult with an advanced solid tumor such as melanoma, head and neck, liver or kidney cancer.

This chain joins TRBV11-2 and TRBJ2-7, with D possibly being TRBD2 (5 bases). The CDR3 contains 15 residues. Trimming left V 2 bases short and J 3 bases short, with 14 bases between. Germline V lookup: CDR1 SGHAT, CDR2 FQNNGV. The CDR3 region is CASSLTRGLDYEQYF. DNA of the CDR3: TGTGCCAGCAGCTTAACCCGCGGACTTGACTACGAGCAGTACTTC.

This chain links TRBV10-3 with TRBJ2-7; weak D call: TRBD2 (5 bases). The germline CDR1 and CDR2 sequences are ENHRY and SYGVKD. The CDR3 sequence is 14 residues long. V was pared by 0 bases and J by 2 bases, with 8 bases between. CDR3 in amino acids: CAISESDGTYEQYF. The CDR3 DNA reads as TGTGCCATCAGTGAGTCGGACGGGACCTACGAGCAGTACTTC.

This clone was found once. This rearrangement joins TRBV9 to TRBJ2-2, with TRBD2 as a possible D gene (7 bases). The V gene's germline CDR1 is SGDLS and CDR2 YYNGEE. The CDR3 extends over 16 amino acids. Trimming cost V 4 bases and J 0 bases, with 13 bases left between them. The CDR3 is CASSPRGAPNTGELFF. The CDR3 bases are TGTGCCAGCAGCCCCCGGGGGGCCCCGAACACCGGGGAGCTGTTTTTT.

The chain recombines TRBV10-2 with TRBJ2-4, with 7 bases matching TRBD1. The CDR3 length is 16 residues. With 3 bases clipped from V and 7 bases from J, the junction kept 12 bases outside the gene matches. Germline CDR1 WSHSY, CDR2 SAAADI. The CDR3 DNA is TGCGCCAGCAGTGATAGGACAGGCCGACAAGGGAACATTCAGTACTTC. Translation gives CASSDRTGRQGNIQYF.

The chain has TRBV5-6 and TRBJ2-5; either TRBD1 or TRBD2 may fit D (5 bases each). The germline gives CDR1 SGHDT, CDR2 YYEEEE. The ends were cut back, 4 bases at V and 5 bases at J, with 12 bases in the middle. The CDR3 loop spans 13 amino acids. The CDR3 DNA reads TGTGCCAGCAGCCCCGGGGCCAGGGAGACCCAGTACTTC. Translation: CASSPGARETQYF.

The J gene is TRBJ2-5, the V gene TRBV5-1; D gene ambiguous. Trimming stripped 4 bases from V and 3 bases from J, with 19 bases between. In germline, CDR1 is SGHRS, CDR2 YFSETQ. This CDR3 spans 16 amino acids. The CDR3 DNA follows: TGCGCCAGCAGCCCCCAACCCTTGTCCCCCGAAGAGACCCAGTACTTC. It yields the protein CASSPQPLSPEETQYF.

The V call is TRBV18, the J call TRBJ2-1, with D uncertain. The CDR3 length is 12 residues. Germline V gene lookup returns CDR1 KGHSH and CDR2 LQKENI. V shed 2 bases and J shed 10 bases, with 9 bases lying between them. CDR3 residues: CASSPGVKEQFF. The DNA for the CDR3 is TGTGCCAGCTCACCAGGGGTGAAGGAGCAGTTCTTC.

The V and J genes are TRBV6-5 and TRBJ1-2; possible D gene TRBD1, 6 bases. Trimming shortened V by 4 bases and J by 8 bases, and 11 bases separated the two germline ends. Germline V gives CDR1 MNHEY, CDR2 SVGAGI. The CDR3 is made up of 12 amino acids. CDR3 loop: CASSWKGGGYTF. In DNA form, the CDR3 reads TGTGCCAGCAGTTGGAAGGGGGGAGGCTACACCTTC.

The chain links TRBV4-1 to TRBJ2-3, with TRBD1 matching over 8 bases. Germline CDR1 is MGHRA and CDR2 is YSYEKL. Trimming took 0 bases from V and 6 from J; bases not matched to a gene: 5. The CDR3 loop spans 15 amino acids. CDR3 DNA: TGCGCCAGCAGCCAAGAGGCCAGGGGGCCGGATACGCAGTATTTT. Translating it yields CASSQEARGPDTQYF.

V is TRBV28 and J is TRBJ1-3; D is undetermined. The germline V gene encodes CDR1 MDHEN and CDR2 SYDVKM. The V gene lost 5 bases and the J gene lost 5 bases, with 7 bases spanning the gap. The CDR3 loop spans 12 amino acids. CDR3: CASSIERNTIYF. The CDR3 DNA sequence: TGTGCCAGCAGTATTGAAAGAAACACCATATATTTT. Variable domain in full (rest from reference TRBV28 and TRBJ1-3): DVKVTQSSRYLVKRTGEKVFLECVQDMDHENMFWYRQDPGLGLRLIYFSYDVKMKEKGDIPEGYSVSREKKERFSLILESASTNQTSMYLCASSIERNTIYFGEGSWLTVV.

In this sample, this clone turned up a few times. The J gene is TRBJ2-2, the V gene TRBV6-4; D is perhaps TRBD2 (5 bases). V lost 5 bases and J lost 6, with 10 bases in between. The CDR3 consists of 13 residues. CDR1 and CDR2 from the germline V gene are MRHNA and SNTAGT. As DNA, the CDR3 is TGTGCCAGCAGTTTAACTAGACCCGGGGAGCTGTTTTTT. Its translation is CASSLTRPGELFF.

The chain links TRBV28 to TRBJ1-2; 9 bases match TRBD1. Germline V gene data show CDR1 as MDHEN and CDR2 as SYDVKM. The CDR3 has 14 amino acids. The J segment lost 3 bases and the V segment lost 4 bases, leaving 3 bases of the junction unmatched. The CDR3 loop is CASSYGDRDYGYTF. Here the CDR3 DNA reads TGTGCCAGCAGTTATGGGGACAGGGACTATGGCTACACCTTC.

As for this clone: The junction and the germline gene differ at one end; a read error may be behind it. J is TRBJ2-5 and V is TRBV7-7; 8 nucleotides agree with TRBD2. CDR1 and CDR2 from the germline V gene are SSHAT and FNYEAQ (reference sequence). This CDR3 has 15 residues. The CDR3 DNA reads TGTGCTAGCAGCCTCGGGGGGGACACCCAAGAGACCCAGTACTTC. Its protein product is CASSLGGDTQETQYF. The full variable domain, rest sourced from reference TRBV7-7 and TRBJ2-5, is GAGVSQSPRYKVTKRGQDVTLRCDPISSHATLYWYQQALGQGPEFLTYFNYEAQPDKSGLPSDRFSAERPEGSISTLTIQRTEQRDSAMYRCASSLGGDTQETQYFGPGTRLLVL.

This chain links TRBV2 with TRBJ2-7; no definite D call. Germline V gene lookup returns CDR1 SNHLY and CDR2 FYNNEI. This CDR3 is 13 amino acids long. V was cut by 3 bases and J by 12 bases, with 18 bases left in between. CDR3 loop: CASSDGGEARRYF. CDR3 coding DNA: TGTGCCAGCAGTGATGGCGGAGAGGCCCGTAGGTACTTC.